Presented here are 28 T cell receptor beta chains from one specimen sequenced in a study of early stage breast cancer tumors. TCRdb's table, derived via immunoSEQ multiplex PCR, lists solely in-frame clones and lacks some. The table records approximately 50,000 clones, roughly 80% of them present only once. Material for sequencing was blood. The receptors come from a person aged 30 to 39 with breast cancer.

This clone appeared once. The chain carries TRBV9 and TRBJ2-3; possible D gene TRBD1, 6 bases. In germline, CDR1 is SGDLS, CDR2 YYNGEE. The V and J ends lost 3 bases and 4 bases respectively, with 18 bases between them. The CDR3 is 16 residues long. CDR3 nucleotide sequence: TGTGCCAGCAGCGCCTACTCCAGGGGAAACTCAGATACGCAGTATTTT. It is translated as CASSAYSRGNSDTQYF.

This chain connects TRBV27 to TRBJ1-1; D is unclear. V shed 5 bases and J shed 0 bases, with 7 bases lying between them. Germline lookup yields CDR1 MNHEY and CDR2 SMNVEV (reference sequence). The CDR3 has 13 amino acids. The CDR3 DNA follows: TGTGCCAGCAGTGTCGACCTGAACACTGAAGCTTTCTTT. Protein sequence: CASSVDLNTEAFF.

There are a few counts of this clone. V gene TRBV7-9 combines with J gene TRBJ1-2, with no clear D. The CDR3 sequence is 14 residues long. Per germline, CDR1 SEHNR and CDR2 FQNEAQ (reference sequence). Between the trimmed V and J ends, which lost 2 bases and 0 bases, there was a span of 7 bases. The CDR3 sequence is CASSLLGTNYGYTF. The CDR3 DNA is TGTGCCAGCAGCTTACTAGGGACTAACTATGGCTACACCTTC.

The chain links TRBV28 to TRBJ2-1; no clear D. The V end lost 3 bases, the J end lost 9 bases, and 9 bases lay between the germline ends. This CDR3 has 12 amino acids. Germline CDR1 and CDR2: MDHEN and SYDVKM. The CDR3 coding sequence is TGTGCCAGCAGTTTTTTGGTGGGTGAGCAGTTCTTC. Translating it yields CASSFLVGEQFF.

This clone appeared a few times. Sequence at one end of the junction differs from germline and may be a read error. The chain couples TRBV7-7 to TRBJ1-3; TRBD1 agrees at 8 bases. The CDR3 totals 15 residues. The germline CDR1 and CDR2 sequences are SSHAT and FNYEAQ (reference sequence). The CDR3 DNA reads as TGTGCTAGCAGCTTGGGGACAGGACCTGGAAACACCATATATTTT. This translates into CASSLGTGPGNTIYF.

This chain uses TRBV18 with TRBJ2-5; D perhaps matches TRBD1 (5 bases). The V gene's germline CDR1 is KGHSH and CDR2 LQKENI. The CDR3 contains 14 residues. V gave up 1 base and J gave up 2 bases, with 8 bases separating them. CDR3 nucleotides: TGTGCCAGCTCACCACGATCAGGGCAAGAGACCCAGTACTTC. Translation gives CASSPRSGQETQYF. Complete variable domain (other parts from reference TRBV18 and TRBJ2-5): NAGVMQNPRHLVRRRGQEARLRCSPMKGHSHVYWYRQLPEEGLKFMVYLQKENIIDESGMPKERFSAEFPKEGPSILRIQQVVRGDSAAYFCASSPRSGQETQYFGPGTRLLVL.

The genes are TRBV27 and TRBJ1-1, with D possibly matching TRBD1 (5 bases). CDR1 and CDR2 (germline): MNHEY, SMNVEV (reference sequence). The CDR3 has 13 amino acids. Trimming took 5 bases from V and 1 from J, leaving 8 bases between them. This CDR3 is CASSRGGNTEAFF. The CDR3 coding sequence is TGTGCCAGCAGTCGGGGGGGGAACACTGAAGCTTTCTTT.

In its sample, this clone was seen once. The chain combines TRBV19 with TRBJ2-7, with 10 bases aligning to TRBD2. The CDR3 covers 14 residues. V trimming: 2 bases; J trimming: 2 bases; junction bases outside the gene matches: 0. Germline CDR1 is LNHDA and CDR2 is SQIVND (reference sequence). CDR3 loop: CASSITSGTYEQYF. CDR3 coding DNA: TGTGCCAGTAGTATAACTAGCGGGACCTACGAGCAGTACTTC.

The J gene is TRBJ1-2, the V gene TRBV2; TRBD1 matches at 9 bases. There are 15 residues in the CDR3. Germline-derived CDR1 and CDR2 are SNHLY and FYNNEI. Trimming cost V 5 bases and J 6 bases; bases outside gene matches: 10. The DNA for the CDR3 is TGTGCCAGCAGTCCTTGGGACAGGGTTACAGATGGCTACACCTTC. Its protein is CASSPWDRVTDGYTF.

The rearrangement uses TRBV18 and TRBJ2-7; the match to TRBD2 covers 8 bases. The V gene's germline CDR1 is KGHSH and CDR2 LQKENI. The length of the CDR3 is 16 residues. Trimming cost V 3 bases and J 4 bases; bases outside gene matches: 11. The CDR3 region has the DNA TGTGCCAGCTCACCGGGTCTTGCGGGGGGAGTATACGAGCAGTACTTC. Amino acids: CASSPGLAGGVYEQYF. Drawing the rest from reference TRBV18 and TRBJ2-7, the complete variable domain is NAGVMQNPRHLVRRRGQEARLRCSPMKGHSHVYWYRQLPEEGLKFMVYLQKENIIDESGMPKERFSAEFPKEGPSILRIQQVVRGDSAAYFCASSPGLAGGVYEQYFGPGTRLTVT.

This sequence joins TRBV28 and TRBJ2-7, with D uncertain. This CDR3 is 14 amino acids long. Germline-derived CDR1 and CDR2 are MDHEN and SYDVKM. With 5 bases removed from V and 5 bases from J, the gap between germline ends came to 16 bases. CDR3 sequence (DNA): TGTGCCAGCAGTCCCCACGAAGGGATGAACGAGCAGTACTTC. Its protein product is CASSPHEGMNEQYF.

V gene TRBV5-1 combines with J gene TRBJ2-2; TRBD2 is a possible D gene (5 bases). The CDR3 is made up of 15 amino acids. The V gene's germline CDR1 is SGHRS and CDR2 YFSETQ. Trimming took 0 bases from V and 0 from J, leaving 6 bases between them. The chain's CDR3 is CASSLGLSNTGELFF. The CDR3 nucleotides read TGCGCCAGCAGCTTGGGACTATCGAACACCGGGGAGCTGTTTTTT.

This clone was observed once. This chain uses TRBV12-5 with TRBJ2-2; 9 nucleotides agree with TRBD1. CDR1 is LGHNT, CDR2 FRNRAP, per germline. V was pared by 3 bases and J by 1 base, with 6 bases of the junction left unmatched. This CDR3 spans 17 amino acids. CDR3 DNA: TGTGCTAGTGGTTTCTACAGGGGGCTCCAGAACACCGGGGAGCTGTTTTTT. It specifies CASGFYRGLQNTGELFF.

This chain joins TRBV25-1 and TRBJ2-7, with D maybe TRBD1 (5 bases). This CDR3 is built from 14 residues. Germline values: CDR1 MGHDK, CDR2 SYGVNS. Trimming stripped 4 bases from V and 3 bases from J, with 13 bases between. This CDR3 reads CASSGRGWDYEQYF. The CDR3 DNA reads TGTGCCAGCAGTGGTAGGGGATGGGACTACGAGCAGTACTTC.

V usage is TRBV11-2 and J usage is TRBJ1-2; tentatively, D is TRBD1 (5 bases). The germline V gene has CDR1 SGHAT and CDR2 FQNNGV. The CDR3 length is 15 residues. Trimming took off 1 base at V and 4 bases at J, with 13 bases between the two ends. The CDR3 nucleotides are TGTGCCAGCAGCTTAGGGTCAAGACAGCTCTATGGCTACACCTTC. Translated: CASSLGSRQLYGYTF.

This clone has just a few counts. Its ends do not fully match the called genes, so a read error is possible. The chain uses TRBV7-7 and TRBJ2-7, with unresolved D. The germline V gene has CDR1 SSHAT and CDR2 FNYEAQ (reference sequence). This CDR3 has 13 amino acids. DNA of the CDR3: TGTGCTAGCAGCTTACAGTTGGCCACCGAGCAGTACTTC. It is translated as CASSLQLATEQYF.

This chain connects TRBV19 to TRBJ2-1; maybe TRBD2 (6 bases). CDR3 length: 15 residues. V was cut by 2 bases and J by 9 bases, with 17 bases left in between. Germline V lookup: CDR1 LNHDA, CDR2 SQIVND (reference sequence). CDR3 region: CASSIFGGLRGEQFF. CDR3 DNA sequence: TGTGCCAGTAGTATATTCGGGGGATTGCGGGGTGAGCAGTTCTTC.

The V and J genes are TRBV2 and TRBJ2-1; tentative D call: TRBD2 (6 bases). This CDR3 comprises 14 residues. Per germline, CDR1 SNHLY and CDR2 FYNNEI. V was pared by 8 bases and J by 0 bases, with 11 bases between. CDR3 amino acids: CASAEGPSYNEQFF. DNA of the CDR3: TGTGCCAGCGCGGAGGGACCCTCCTACAATGAGCAGTTCTTC.

In its sample, this clone was seen once. This chain uses TRBV5-1 with TRBJ1-2; no reliable D call. The V gene's germline CDR1 is SGHRS and CDR2 YFSETQ. This CDR3 spans 16 amino acids. The V gene lost 0 bases and the J gene lost 2 bases, with 14 bases spanning the gap. The CDR3 region has the DNA TGCGCCAGCAGCTTGGAGGTGAGGGAAGCGAACTATGGCTACACCTTC. It encodes CASSLEVREANYGYTF.

The rearrangement joins TRBV19 to TRBJ2-5; the match to TRBD1 covers 9 bases. In germline, CDR1 is LNHDA, CDR2 SQIVND (reference sequence). CDR3 length: 16 amino acids. V lost 5 bases and J lost 5; bases outside the gene matches: 12. Here the CDR3 DNA reads TGTGCCAGTAGTGTACAGGGGGCGTGGGACGGGGAGACCCAGTACTTC. It is translated as CASSVQGAWDGETQYF.

The rearrangement joins TRBV10-3 to TRBJ1-1; perhaps TRBD1 as D (6 bases). The CDR3 loop spans 15 amino acids. Trimming shortened V by 6 bases and J by 3 bases, and 17 bases separated the two germline ends. The V gene's germline CDR1 is ENHRY and CDR2 SYGVKD. The chain's CDR3 is CAIRPSQGRDTEAFF. DNA for the CDR3: TGTGCCATCAGACCCTCACAGGGCAGGGACACTGAAGCTTTCTTT.

This chain links TRBV30 with TRBJ2-1; tentatively, D is TRBD2 (6 bases). In germline, CDR1 is GTSNPN, CDR2 SVGIG (reference sequence). The CDR3 is 12 amino acids. Trimming removed 4 bases from V and 10 bases from J, with 14 bases in between. The CDR3 protein is CAWIPMGGEQFF. Written as DNA, the CDR3 is TGTGCCTGGATCCCCATGGGGGGAGAGCAGTTCTTC.

The chain carries TRBV7-2 and TRBJ1-2, with 8 bases aligning to TRBD1. The CDR3 totals 14 residues. Germline CDR1 SGHTA, CDR2 FQGNSA. With V trimmed by 3 bases and J by 6 bases, 6 bases remained unmatched. The CDR3 coding sequence is TGTGCCAGCAGCTTGGGCAGGGGGCAGGATGGCTACACCTTC. This codes for CASSLGRGQDGYTF.

The chain links TRBV30 to TRBJ2-5; 8 nucleotides agree with TRBD2. Germline CDR1 GTSNPN, CDR2 SVGIG (reference sequence). After removal of 0 bases from V and 13 bases from J, the junction contained 13 bases not matched to a gene. This CDR3 spans 14 amino acids. CDR3 nucleotide sequence: TGTGCCTGGAGTGTACACGGGGCAGGTCGGGGGGGGTACTTC. It specifies CAWSVHGAGRGGYF.

This chain connects TRBV15 to TRBJ2-3; D perhaps matches TRBD2 (6 bases). Germline values: CDR1 LNHNV, CDR2 YYDKDF (reference sequence). CDR3 length equals 15 residues. V dropped 0 bases and J dropped 8 bases, with 15 bases sitting between them. In DNA, the CDR3 is TGTGCCACCAGCAGAGATCGCGGGGCCGGGGGTACGCAGTATTTT. Translated, it gives CATSRDRGAGGTQYF.

In its sample, this clone was seen a few times. This chain connects TRBV9 to TRBJ1-2, with D uncertain. The CDR3 is 12 amino acids. The V gene lost 0 bases and the J gene lost 3 bases, with 3 bases spanning the gap. CDR1 and CDR2 (germline): SGDLS, YYNGEE. In DNA form, the CDR3 reads TGTGCCAGCAGCGTAGGGGACTATGGCTACACCTTC. Protein sequence: CASSVGDYGYTF. The complete variable domain, with remaining parts taken from reference TRBV9 and TRBJ1-2, reads DSGVTQTPKHLITATGQRVTLRCSPRSGDLSVYWYQQSLDQGLQFLIQYYNGEERAKGNILERFSAQQFPDLHSELNLSSLELGDSALYFCASSVGDYGYTFGSGTRLTVV.

The chain carries TRBV18 and TRBJ1-4; D perhaps matches TRBD1 (6 bases). The CDR3 loop spans 18 amino acids. Trimming removed 4 bases from V and 0 bases from J, with 18 bases in between. Germline-derived CDR1 and CDR2 are KGHSH and LQKENI. The CDR3 coding sequence is TGTGCCAGCTCACAAATACAGGGCCCGCCGGCAACTAATGAAAAACTGTTTTTT. This gives the protein CASSQIQGPPATNEKLFF. The full variable domain, rest sourced from reference TRBV18 and TRBJ1-4, is NAGVMQNPRHLVRRRGQEARLRCSPMKGHSHVYWYRQLPEEGLKFMVYLQKENIIDESGMPKERFSAEFPKEGPSILRIQQVVRGDSAAYFCASSQIQGPPATNEKLFFGSGTQLSVL.

This clone came up once. Written as DNA, the CDR3 is TGTGCCTGGAGTAGGGGACAGGTGAACTATGGCTACACCTTC. Its translation is CAWSRGQVNYGYTF. The chain carries TRBV30 and TRBJ1-2, with 8 bases lining up with TRBD1. The length of the CDR3 is 14 residues. Germline V gives CDR1 GTSNPN, CDR2 SVGIG (reference sequence). The trim removed 2 bases at V and 2 bases at J, leaving 4 bases unmatched.